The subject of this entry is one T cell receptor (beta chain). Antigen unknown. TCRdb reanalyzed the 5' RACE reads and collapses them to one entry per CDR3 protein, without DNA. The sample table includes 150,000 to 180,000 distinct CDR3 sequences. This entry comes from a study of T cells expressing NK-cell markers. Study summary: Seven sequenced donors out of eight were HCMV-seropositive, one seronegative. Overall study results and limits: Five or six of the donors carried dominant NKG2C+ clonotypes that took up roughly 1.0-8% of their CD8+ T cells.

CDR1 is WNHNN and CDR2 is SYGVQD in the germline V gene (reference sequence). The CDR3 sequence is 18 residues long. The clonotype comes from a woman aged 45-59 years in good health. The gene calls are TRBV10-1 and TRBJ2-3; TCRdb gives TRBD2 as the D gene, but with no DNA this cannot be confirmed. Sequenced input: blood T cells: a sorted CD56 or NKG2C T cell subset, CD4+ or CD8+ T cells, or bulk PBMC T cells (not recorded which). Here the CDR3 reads CASSESVSGLSSTDTQYF.